This section outlines one TCR beta chain sequence together with its context. This specimen belongs to a study of blood T cell repertoires in COVID-19. The CDR3 is 14 residues long. The J segment lost 11 bases and the V segment lost 4 bases, leaving 12 bases of the junction unmatched. Looked up from germline, CDR1 is PRHDT and CDR2 is FYEKMQ (reference sequence). The table came from immunoSEQ multiplex PCR; TCRdb's copy has only in-frame clones and leaves some out. The repertoire holds some 120,000 clones, with around nine tenths as singletons. This TCR derives from a human donor with active COVID-19. The donor label of this sample is uncertain. Sequenced: peripheral blood. The chain recombines TRBV13 with TRBJ1-1; 8 nucleotides match TRBD1. CDR3 bases: TGTGCCAGCAGCTCCATAGGGCAGGGGGCCGACGCTTTCTTT. Translating gives CASSSIGQGADAFF.